The 16 T cell receptor beta chains given below trace back to one sample, sequenced in a study of post-analysis software for immune sequencing data (dated by TCRdb to 2013 to 2016). The investigation overall reported the following: Four to six TRBV segments, including TRBV5-6, TRBV5-1 and TRBV20-1, were significantly more frequent in patients than controls.

Receptor libraries were prepared by PCR. The instrument given in TCRdb is Illumina HiSeq 2500. To reduce PCR and sequencing biases, unique molecular identifiers were incorporated into the TCR beta cDNA libraries. TCRdb trimmed public reads at Q25 via fastp, called clones via MiXCR and kept in-frame beta chains. Records with the same CDR3 protein are collapsed into one entry carrying the most frequent genes and DNA. This sample comprises 450,000 or so distinct CDR3 sequences, under 55% of them detected only once. The top ten constitute 9.5% to 13% of the sample. Antigens of these TCRs are unknown. What was sequenced was blood. The receptors stem from a girl between 10 and 17 years old with multiple sclerosis.

The chain links TRBV10-3 to TRBJ2-1; D is unclear. In germline, CDR1 is ENHRY, CDR2 SYGVKD. The germline V and J ends were trimmed by 3 bases and 5 bases, with 17 bases remaining between them. The CDR3 is 16 residues long. The CDR3 sequence is CAISDQVLLLHNEQFF. The CDR3 DNA is TGTGCCATCAGTGATCAAGTCCTCTTGCTCCACAATGAGCAGTTCTTC.

The gene calls are TRBV7-9 and TRBJ2-7, with D uncertain. CDR1 is SEHNR, CDR2 FQNEAQ, per germline (reference sequence). The CDR3 covers 13 residues. The V gene lost 5 bases and the J gene lost 5 bases, with 13 bases spanning the gap. This CDR3 is CASSISSENEQYF. CDR3 bases: TGTGCCAGCAGCATAAGTTCGGAGAACGAGCAGTACTTC.

This chain joins TRBV3-1 and TRBJ2-1; D ambiguous. The germline V gene encodes CDR1 LGHDT and CDR2 YNNKEL (reference sequence). Trimming stripped 3 bases from V and 3 bases from J, with 15 bases between. The CDR3 is made up of 16 amino acids. The CDR3 nucleotides read TGTGCCAGCAGCCATCCAAGCGTAAGTCTCTACAATGAGCAGTTCTTC. It codes for CASSHPSVSLYNEQFF.

The chain recombines TRBV6-5 with TRBJ1-5; D unclear. Per germline, CDR1 MNHEY and CDR2 SVGAGI. Between the trimmed V and J ends, which lost 2 bases and 0 bases, there was a span of 5 bases. The CDR3 loop spans 14 amino acids. This chain's CDR3 is CASSYTSSNQPQHF. In nucleotides, the CDR3 is TGTGCCAGCAGTTACACATCTAGCAATCAGCCCCAGCATTTT.

V gene TRBV20-1 combines with J gene TRBJ2-1, with 8 bases that match TRBD2. Per the germline V gene, CDR1 is DFQATT and CDR2 is SNEGSKA (reference sequence). This CDR3 has 16 amino acids. V lost 0 bases to trimming and J lost 6 bases; unmatched junction nucleotides: 10. The CDR3: CSARDRISGIGNEQFF. CDR3 nucleotide sequence: TGCAGTGCTAGAGATCGTATTAGCGGGATTGGCAATGAGCAGTTCTTC.

The chain links TRBV27 to TRBJ1-1; TRBD1 matches 9 bases. Germline V lookup: CDR1 MNHEY, CDR2 SMNVEV (reference sequence). The CDR3 is 15 amino acids. The V and J ends lost 3 bases and 5 bases, in that order; junction bases with no gene match: 7. The CDR3 DNA reads TGTGCCAGCAGTTTGCCGCCGGACAGGGGAACTGAAGCTTTCTTT. It translates to CASSLPPDRGTEAFF.

This clonotype was seen a handful of times. V and J are TRBV20-1 and TRBJ2-5; no reliable D call. The CDR3 totals 14 residues. V dropped 1 base and J dropped 7 bases, with 16 bases sitting between them. Germline values: CDR1 DFQATT, CDR2 SNEGSKA (reference sequence). CDR3 amino acids: CSARAARRSGTQYF. CDR3 in DNA: TGCAGTGCTAGAGCGGCTAGACGATCCGGGACCCAGTACTTC.

This clonotype was observed a handful of times. The chain couples TRBV20-1 to TRBJ2-7; possible D gene TRBD2, 5 bases. Germline-derived CDR1 and CDR2 are DFQATT and SNEGSKA (reference sequence). The CDR3 sequence is 13 residues long. Trimming shortened V by 5 bases and J by 0 bases, and 11 bases separated the two germline ends. CDR3 in amino acids: CSAPDYRSYEQYF. The CDR3 DNA is TGCAGTGCTCCCGACTACCGCTCCTACGAGCAGTACTTC.

The chain is built from TRBV27 and TRBJ2-5, with unresolved D. The J call may be in error: the DNA end matches TRBJ2-7 better. Germline-derived CDR1 and CDR2 are MNHEY and SMNVEV (reference sequence). The CDR3 sequence is 13 residues long. Here the CDR3 DNA reads TGTGCCAGCAGTTTAGATGGCCGCTACGAGCAGTACTTC. Translation: CASSLDGRYEQYF.

The chain has TRBV5-1 and TRBJ2-3; tentatively, D is TRBD2 (5 bases). V lost 0 bases, J lost 0 bases, and 11 bases lay in between. CDR3 length equals 16 residues. Germline V gene lookup returns CDR1 SGHRS and CDR2 YFSETQ. CDR3 amino acids: CASSLDLAVSTDTQYF. Written as DNA, the CDR3 is TGCGCCAGCAGCTTGGATCTAGCCGTTAGCACAGATACGCAGTATTTT. The complete variable domain, with remaining parts taken from reference TRBV5-1 and TRBJ2-3, reads KAGVTQTPRYLIKTRGQQVTLSCSPISGHRSVSWYQQTPGQGLQFLFEYFSETQRNKGNFPGRFSGRQFSNSRSEMNVSTLELGDSALYLCASSLDLAVSTDTQYFGPGTRLTVL.

This clonotype has a handful of counts. This rearrangement joins TRBV28 to TRBJ2-7, with TRBD1 as a possible D gene (6 bases). Germline V gives CDR1 MDHEN, CDR2 SYDVKM. With 2 bases removed from V and 7 bases from J, the gap between germline ends came to 9 bases. CDR3 size: 12 residues. The CDR3 nucleotides are TGTGCCAGCAGTTTACCCGACAGGGAGCAGTACTTC. Translating gives CASSLPDREQYF.

V gene TRBV29-1 combines with J gene TRBJ1-2; D gene uncertain. The CDR3 has 12 amino acids. V shed 3 bases and J shed 1 base, with 6 bases lying between them. CDR1 is SQVTM and CDR2 is ANQGSEA in the germline V gene. DNA of the CDR3: TGCAGCGTTGAGGGTATTAACTATGGCTACACCTTC. Amino acid sequence: CSVEGINYGYTF.

This clonotype was seen a few times. This chain links TRBV9 with TRBJ2-1; D perhaps matches TRBD2 (6 bases). Trimming cost V 4 bases and J 4 bases, with 18 bases left between them. The CDR3 length is 16 residues. Germline V lookup: CDR1 SGDLS, CDR2 YYNGEE. In nucleotides, the CDR3 is TGTGCCAGCAGCTCTCAATCCCGGGACTTTTACAATGAGCAGTTCTTC. Its translation is CASSSQSRDFYNEQFF.

V usage is TRBV10-3 and J usage is TRBJ2-1; possible D gene TRBD2, 6 bases. The germline V gene encodes CDR1 ENHRY and CDR2 SYGVKD. With 10 bases removed from V and 5 bases from J, the gap between germline ends came to 15 bases. The length of the CDR3 is 13 residues. The CDR3 spells CATIAETNNEQFF. In nucleotides, the CDR3 is TGTGCCACCATAGCGGAAACCAACAATGAGCAGTTCTTC.

The sample holds a few counts of this clonotype. The genes are TRBV29-1 and TRBJ1-2; D uncertain. The germline V and J ends were trimmed by 4 bases and 2 bases, with 8 bases remaining between them. Germline V CDR1 and CDR2: SQVTM, ANQGSEA. The CDR3 sequence is 12 residues long. The DNA of the CDR3 is TGCAGCGTTGCCGAAACCAACTATGGCTACACCTTC. Protein sequence: CSVAETNYGYTF.

This clonotype showed up just a few times. CDR3 sequence (DNA): TGCAGTGCTGGAGGGGGACTGCCGTGGGAGCAGTACTTC. It codes for CSAGGGLPWEQYF. The V call is TRBV20-1, the J call TRBJ2-7; D assignment may be TRBD1 or TRBD2 (6 bases each). Trimming removed 5 bases at V and 7 bases at J, with 18 bases between. The germline CDR1 and CDR2 sequences are DFQATT and SNEGSKA (reference sequence). CDR3 length equals 13 residues.